Below, 18 T cell receptor beta chains from the same sample are listed, as sequenced in a study of human CD8 memory T cell subsets. Sequencing libraries of TCR beta were made by UMI-labeled 5' RACE. TCRdb re-called the 5' RACE reads, yielding one record per CDR3 amino acid sequence without DNA. The sample features approximately 9,300 distinct CDR3 sequences, with nearly 9.5% in its top ten. The material sequenced was CD8+ stem-like memory T cells (TSCM and TCM) sorted from PBMCs. Subset denoted: stem-like memory CD8 T cells (TSTEM), CCR7+ PD-1- TIGIT-. The receptors were gathered from a human donor in good health.

The chain couples TRBV3-1 to TRBJ2-7. This CDR3 is 15 amino acids long. Germline V CDR1 and CDR2: LGHDT, YNNKEL (reference sequence). The chain's CDR3 is CASSQRRGPSYEQYF.

The chain joins TRBV12-5 to TRBJ2-3; the D gene TCRdb calls, TRBD1, cannot be checked with no DNA. Germline CDR1 is LGHNT and CDR2 is FRNRAP. There are 16 residues in the CDR3. CDR3 in amino acids: CASGLALREFTDTQYF.

CDR3 protein: CASSFGGASSYNEQFF. The chain uses TRBV7-8 and TRBJ2-1; the TCRdb D gene call, TRBD2, has no DNA to confirm it. CDR3 length: 16 residues. Germline CDR1 reads SGHVS; CDR2 reads FQNEAQ.

This clonotype is deemed large by its frequency. The J gene is TRBJ1-5, the V gene TRBV20-1. The CDR3 is made up of 15 amino acids. CDR1 DFQATT and CDR2 SNEGSKA come from the germline V gene (reference sequence). CDR3 loop: CSARALDQNGQPQHF.

Considering frequency, this clonotype is large. The rearrangement uses TRBV29-1 and TRBJ2-1; the TCRdb D gene call, TRBD2, has no DNA to confirm it. CDR3 length: 19 amino acids. CDR1 is SQVTM and CDR2 is ANQGSEA in the germline V gene. CDR3: CSVEGYRGPGRDRVGEQFF.

The chain recombines TRBV7-8 with TRBJ2-1; with no DNA, the TCRdb D assignment of TRBD2 cannot be verified. The CDR3 sequence is 13 residues long. Germline V gives CDR1 SGHVS, CDR2 FQNEAQ. The CDR3 protein is CASSLIRADEQFF.

This clonotype is deemed medium-sized by its frequency. The chain employs TRBV12-3 or TRBV12-4 and TRBJ2-2. The CDR3 runs 13 residues. The CDR3: CASSFTGPGELFF.

The CDR3 protein is CSAGRGGTSGRTYEQYF. The chain carries TRBV20-1 and TRBJ2-7; TCRdb's D call of TRBD2 is untestable without DNA. The CDR3 runs 17 residues. Germline lookup yields CDR1 DFQATT and CDR2 SNEGSKA (reference sequence).

The chain has TRBV7-9 and TRBJ2-1. The CDR3 covers 15 residues. Germline CDR1 reads SEHNR; CDR2 reads FQNEAQ (reference sequence). CDR3 protein: CASSLVIAAYNEQFF.

The genes are TRBV7-9 and TRBJ1-4. CDR3 length: 14 residues. CDR1 is SEHNR and CDR2 is FQNEAQ in the germline V gene (reference sequence). This CDR3 is CASSLGVGNEKLFF.

The chain is built from TRBV20-1 and TRBJ2-1; TCRdb designates TRBD1, a call that cannot be tested without DNA. This CDR3 is 14 amino acids long. CDR1 is DFQATT and CDR2 is SNEGSKA in the germline V gene (reference sequence). CDR3 amino acids: CSAVPGQPYNEQFF.

This chain links TRBV10-2 with TRBJ2-5; no DNA is available, so the TRBD1 call from TCRdb remains unchecked. This CDR3 contains 14 residues. Germline V gene lookup returns CDR1 WSHSY and CDR2 SAAADI. This chain's CDR3 is CASSRDRGEETQYF.

The chain combines TRBV5-6 with TRBJ1-1. This CDR3 contains 13 residues. The germline CDR1 and CDR2 sequences are SGHDT and YYEEEE. The CDR3 loop reads CASSLARYTEAFF.

By frequency, this clonotype registers large. The genes are TRBV10-3 and TRBJ2-1; TCRdb reports TRBD1, a call that lacks DNA to check it against. Per germline, CDR1 ENHRY and CDR2 SYGVKD. CDR3 length: 15 residues. CDR3: CAISESVAGYNEQFF.

The CDR3 spells CAWSALPPYEQYF. The chain joins TRBV30 to TRBJ2-7; TCRdb lists TRBD1, though no DNA is available to test this call. CDR1 is GTSNPN, CDR2 SVGIG, per germline (reference sequence). CDR3 length equals 13 residues.

J is TRBJ2-1 and V is TRBV7-6; the TRBD2 assignment by TCRdb is unverifiable without DNA. From germline, CDR1 is SGHVS and CDR2 FNYEAQ. This CDR3 region has 18 residues. The CDR3 sequence is CASSFRTSGSGAYNEQFF.

This chain connects TRBV28 to TRBJ2-2. The germline V gene has CDR1 MDHEN and CDR2 SYDVKM. CDR3 size: 13 residues. The CDR3 reads CASSFAFPGELFF.

The J gene is TRBJ2-1, the V gene TRBV5-6; TCRdb's assignment of TRBD2 cannot be checked, as there is no DNA. The CDR3 has 15 residues. Germline CDR1 and CDR2: SGHDT and YYEEEE. The CDR3 here is CASSRGLAGLNEQFF.